This TCR beta chain was retrieved from a study of blood T cell repertoires in COVID-19. The wider study: COVID-19 samples collected from the United States, Italy and Spain covered acute and convalescent phases. In each case, the material was cDNA or gDNA derived from T cells, B-cell-depleted T cells, or PBMCs.

TCRdb's table, derived via immunoSEQ multiplex PCR, lists solely in-frame clones and lacks some. The profile shows roughly 300,000 clones, 91% of them singletons. The CDR3 is made up of 11 amino acids. Trimming cost V 3 bases and J 4 bases, with 3 bases left between them. CDR1 MGHDK and CDR2 SYGVNS come from the germline V gene. In Seattle, patients joined the study during active infection and were tracked longitudinally. Sequencing input: peripheral blood. The V gene is TRBV25-1, the J gene TRBJ2-5; no reliable D call. The sequence derives from a woman in her 30s with COVID-19, enrolled during active disease. CDR3 coding DNA: TGTGCCAGCAGTGATCGAGAGACCCAGTACTTC. Translated: CASSDRETQYF.